These 17 T cell receptor beta chains came from one sample sequenced in a study of cytomegalovirus exposure and HLA in healthy donors. The PCR had 60 Vbeta and 13 Jbeta primers. Produced via immunoSEQ multiplex PCR; TCRdb's table is partial and in-frame only. The sample shows roughly 110,000 clones, over 75% of them seen only once. Sequencing was done on a sample of PBMCs. Source of these receptors: a young woman in good health and CMV-seronegative.

The chain recombines TRBV5-1 with TRBJ1-1; tentatively, D is TRBD1 (5 bases). Deletions cut 4 bases from V and 1 base from J, with 11 bases between. Germline CDR1 and CDR2: SGHRS and YFSETQ. The length of the CDR3 is 14 residues. The CDR3 protein is CASSAGGKNTEAFF. The CDR3, as DNA: TGCGCCAGCAGCGCCGGGGGGAAGAACACTGAAGCTTTCTTT.

In DNA form, the CDR3 reads TGTGCCAGCAGTTGGACTAGCGGGGGACCTAGGGAGACCCAGTACTTC. Protein: CASSWTSGGPRETQYF. The J gene is TRBJ2-5, the V gene TRBV6-5; TRBD2 matches 13 bases. J was trimmed by 5 bases and V by 4 bases; bases with no gene match: 7. The CDR3 runs 16 residues. Germline values: CDR1 MNHEY, CDR2 SVGAGI.

This clone appeared a single time. The chain links TRBV5-8 to TRBJ1-5, with D tentatively TRBD1 (5 bases). CDR1 and CDR2 from the germline V gene are SGHTS and YDEGEE. The CDR3 contains 15 residues. The V end lost 4 bases, the J end lost 2 bases, and 13 bases lay between the germline ends. CDR3 sequence reads: CASSPSGAGNQPQHF. DNA of the CDR3: TGTGCCAGCAGCCCCAGTGGGGCGGGCAATCAGCCCCAGCATTTT.

The chain carries TRBV30 and TRBJ1-2; 7 bases agree with TRBD1. The length of the CDR3 is 15 residues. V was pared by 1 base and J by 4 bases, with 9 bases of the junction left unmatched. Germline values: CDR1 GTSNPN, CDR2 SVGIG (reference sequence). Here the CDR3 DNA reads TGTGCCTGGAGTGGGTCTTATGGGGACAGCTATGGCTACACCTTC. Encoded protein: CAWSGSYGDSYGYTF.

Remarks on this clone: One junction end disagrees with the germline gene, perhaps due to a read error. The chain combines TRBV19 with TRBJ2-3; 8 nucleotides align to TRBD2. Germline values: CDR1 LNHDA, CDR2 SQIVND (reference sequence). The CDR3 has 14 residues. The CDR3 protein is CASSIAGSGDTQYF. For the CDR3, the DNA is TGTGCCAGTAGCATAGCGGGATCAGGAGATACGCAGTATTTT.

This clone has just a few counts. The J gene is TRBJ1-4, the V gene TRBV18, with D perhaps matching TRBD1 (6 bases). CDR1 and CDR2 from the germline V gene are KGHSH and LQKENI. This CDR3 comprises 16 residues. Trimming pared 4 bases from V and 7 bases from J, leaving 19 bases between. For the CDR3, the DNA is TGTGCCAGCTCACGAAACTACGACAGGACATCTGAAAAACTGTTTTTT. Amino acid sequence: CASSRNYDRTSEKLFF.

The chain links TRBV7-2 to TRBJ1-3; a weak D match, TRBD1 (6 bases). Germline CDR1 and CDR2: SGHTA and FQGNSA. The V end was cut by 6 bases, the J end by 2 bases, with 17 bases between. The CDR3 extends over 16 amino acids. The CDR3 DNA is TGTGCCAGCAGTCTTTACGCCGGGGACACTGGAAACACCATATATTTT. It encodes CASSLYAGDTGNTIYF.

CDR3 DNA: TGCAGCGTCTTTCGGGGCTACGAGCAGTACTTC. Protein sequence: CSVFRGYEQYF. The rearrangement uses TRBV29-1 and TRBJ2-7, with D possibly being TRBD2 (5 bases). Trimming shortened V by 6 bases and J by 3 bases, and 9 bases separated the two germline ends. Germline V gene data show CDR1 as SQVTM and CDR2 as ANQGSEA. The CDR3 has 11 amino acids.

This sequence joins TRBV5-1 and TRBJ2-1, with 11 bases matching TRBD2. This CDR3 has 15 amino acids. V shed 3 bases and J 8 bases; nucleotides not matched to a gene: 7. Germline CDR1 and CDR2: SGHRS and YFSETQ. This chain's CDR3 is CASSSGSGGAYEQFF. The CDR3 DNA reads as TGCGCCAGCAGCTCAGGTAGCGGGGGGGCCTATGAGCAGTTCTTC.

The table lists this clone with a count of one. V is TRBV4-2 and J is TRBJ1-2; D is possibly TRBD1 (6 bases). Germline V lookup: CDR1 LGHNA, CDR2 YNFKEQ. The germline V and J ends were trimmed by 0 bases and 8 bases, with 16 bases remaining between them. The CDR3 runs to 15 residues. The CDR3: CASSQEGADRRGYTF. In DNA, the CDR3 is TGTGCCAGCAGCCAAGAGGGGGCAGACCGAAGGGGCTACACCTTC.

V usage is TRBV18 and J usage is TRBJ1-6; D not certain. V was cut by 4 bases and J by 3 bases, with 13 bases left in between. There are 16 residues in the CDR3. Germline values: CDR1 KGHSH, CDR2 LQKENI. CDR3 region: CASSLSSGYYNSPLHF. CDR3 coding DNA: TGTGCCAGCTCACTCTCGTCAGGATACTATAATTCACCCCTCCACTTT.

The rearrangement links TRBV5-1 to TRBJ2-7; the D gene is possibly TRBD2 (5 bases). Germline V gene lookup returns CDR1 SGHRS and CDR2 YFSETQ. Trimming left V 2 bases short and J 3 bases short, with 12 bases between. This CDR3 comprises 14 residues. The CDR3 DNA sequence: TGCGCCAGCAGCTTAAGGAGCGGCTACTACGAGCAGTACTTC. Its protein product is CASSLRSGYYEQYF.

CDR3 residues: CASSQERGPSTDTQYF. The DNA of the CDR3 is TGCGCCAGCAGCCAAGAGAGAGGCCCGAGCACAGATACGCAGTATTTT. The V gene is TRBV4-1, the J gene TRBJ2-3; no definite D call. Germline V gene data show CDR1 as MGHRA and CDR2 as YSYEKL. The CDR3 has 16 amino acids. Trimming took off 0 bases at V and 0 bases at J, with 10 bases between the two ends.

The rearrangement joins TRBV7-8 to TRBJ1-1, with 9 bases matching TRBD1. V dropped 0 bases and J dropped 3; count of bases not matched to a gene: 2. From germline, CDR1 is SGHVS and CDR2 FQNEAQ. This CDR3 has 15 amino acids. CDR3 nucleotide sequence: TGTGCCAGCAGCTTAGCGACAGGGGGGGACACTGAAGCTTTCTTT. This gives the protein CASSLATGGDTEAFF. The full variable domain, its missing parts supplied by reference TRBV7-8 and TRBJ1-1, is GAGVSQSPRYKVAKRGQDVALRCDPISGHVSLFWYQQALGQGPEFLTYFQNEAQLDKSGLPSDRFFAERPEGSVSTLKIQRTQQEDSAVYLCASSLATGGDTEAFFGQGTRLTVV.

The chain employs TRBV11-2 and TRBJ1-2; no definite D call. Per germline, CDR1 SGHAT and CDR2 FQNNGV. Trimming removed 5 bases from V and 8 bases from J, with 18 bases in between. The CDR3 loop spans 14 amino acids. The CDR3 DNA is TGTGCCAGCAGCCTAAGTTGGGGAGGTGACGGCTACACCTTC. Encoded protein: CASSLSWGGDGYTF. Full variable domain (remainder filled in from reference TRBV11-2 and TRBJ1-2): EAGVAQSPRYKIIEKRQSVAFWCNPISGHATLYWYQQILGQGPKLLIQFQNNGVVDDSQLPKDRFSAERLKGVDSTLKIQPAKLEDSAVYLCASSLSWGGDGYTFGSGTRLTVV.

The rearrangement links TRBV19 to TRBJ1-5, with 8 positions matching TRBD1. With 9 bases clipped from V and 1 base from J, the junction kept 5 bases outside the gene matches. Germline lookup yields CDR1 LNHDA and CDR2 SQIVND (reference sequence). The CDR3 runs 14 residues. The CDR3 nucleotides read TGTGCCAGCTCAGGGGGCAGGAGCAATCAGCCCCAGCATTTT. Residues: CASSGGRSNQPQHF.

The rearrangement uses TRBV11-2 and TRBJ1-4; the D gene is possibly TRBD1 (5 bases). The CDR3 runs 16 residues. The germline CDR1 and CDR2 sequences are SGHAT and FQNNGV. V was clipped by 1 base and J by 0 bases, with 9 bases between them. The CDR3: CASSLVGGATNEKLFF. CDR3 sequence (DNA): TGTGCCAGCAGCTTAGTTGGAGGGGCAACTAATGAAAAACTGTTTTTT.